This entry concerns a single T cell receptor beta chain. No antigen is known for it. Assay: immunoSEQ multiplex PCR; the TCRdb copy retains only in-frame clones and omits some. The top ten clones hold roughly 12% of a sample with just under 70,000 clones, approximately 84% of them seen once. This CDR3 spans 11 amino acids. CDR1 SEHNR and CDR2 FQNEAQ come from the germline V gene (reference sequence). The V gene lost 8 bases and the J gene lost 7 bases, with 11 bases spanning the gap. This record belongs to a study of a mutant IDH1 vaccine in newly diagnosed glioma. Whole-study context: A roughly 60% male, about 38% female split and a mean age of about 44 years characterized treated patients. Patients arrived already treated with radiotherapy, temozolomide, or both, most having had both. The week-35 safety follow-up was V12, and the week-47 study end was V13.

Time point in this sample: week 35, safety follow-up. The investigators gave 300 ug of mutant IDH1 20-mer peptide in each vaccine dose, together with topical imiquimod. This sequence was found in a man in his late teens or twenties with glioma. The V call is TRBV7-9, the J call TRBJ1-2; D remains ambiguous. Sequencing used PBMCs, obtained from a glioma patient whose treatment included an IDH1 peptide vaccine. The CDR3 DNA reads TGTGCCAGCCCGTCCGGCAGTGGCTACACCTTC. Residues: CASPSGSGYTF.